The sequence of this T cell receptor beta chain was determined in a study of cytomegalovirus exposure and HLA in healthy donors. The CDR3 is made up of 16 amino acids. Germline V CDR1 and CDR2: MGHDK, SYGVNS. J was trimmed by 1 base and V by 5 bases; bases with no gene match: 7. Primers: 60 Vbeta forward and 13 Jbeta reverse. Using immunoSEQ multiplex PCR, the repertoire was profiled, and TCRdb retains in-frame clones only, with some absent. The table records more than 150,000 clones, roughly 80% of them present only once. The clonotype was recovered from a man aged 40-50 years in good health and CMV-seropositive. V and J are TRBV25-1 and TRBJ2-2; 7 bases are shared with TRBD1. The specimen sequenced was PBMCs. The CDR3 sequence: CASSTWGTVNTGELFF. CDR3 sequence (DNA): TGTGCCAGCAGTACATGGGGGACAGTGAACACCGGGGAGCTGTTTTTT.